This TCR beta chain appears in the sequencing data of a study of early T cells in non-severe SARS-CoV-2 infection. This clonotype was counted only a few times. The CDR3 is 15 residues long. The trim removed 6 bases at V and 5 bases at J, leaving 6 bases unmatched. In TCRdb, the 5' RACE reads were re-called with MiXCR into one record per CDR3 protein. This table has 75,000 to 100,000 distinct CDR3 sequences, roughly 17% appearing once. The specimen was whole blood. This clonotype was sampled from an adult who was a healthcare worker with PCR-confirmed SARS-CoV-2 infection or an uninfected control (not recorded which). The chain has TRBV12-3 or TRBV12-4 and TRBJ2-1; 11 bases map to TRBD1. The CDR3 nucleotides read TGTGCCAGCAGCCCCGGACAGGGGGCGGACAATGAGCAGTTCTTC. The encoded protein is CASSPGQGADNEQFF.